A single sample is the source of the 2 T cell receptor beta chains below, sequenced in a study of T-cell reconstitution after alpha-beta-depleted transplantation in children. Unique molecular identifiers were incorporated during preparation of the TCRbeta library. TCRdb independently ran MiXCR on the PCR reads; one entry per CDR3 protein. The sample records approximately 590,000 distinct CDR3 sequences, about 10% being singletons. The material sequenced was PBMCs from the stem cell graft donor, taken from the stem cell graft. The source of these receptors is a human donor who donated a stem cell graft to a child with acute myeloid leukemia.

This clonotype has a handful of counts. The chain recombines TRBV28 with TRBJ2-7; D is unresolved. Germline V gene lookup returns CDR1 MDHEN and CDR2 SYDVKM. The CDR3 is made up of 17 amino acids. The V end was cut by 4 bases, the J end by 1 base, with 20 bases between. CDR3 DNA: TGTGCCAGCAGTTCCGGTATACCGATACAGCCTTCCTACGAGCAGTACTTC. It specifies CASSSGIPIQPSYEQYF.

This clonotype has more than one count but fewer than ten. The chain joins TRBV4-3 to TRBJ2-7; D may match TRBD1 or TRBD2 (5 bases each). This CDR3 contains 15 residues. V was cut by 1 base and J by 2 bases, with 12 bases left in between. The germline CDR1 and CDR2 sequences are LGHNA and YSLEER. CDR3: CASSQVRDPTYEQYF. CDR3 coding DNA: TGCGCCAGCAGCCAAGTCAGGGACCCCACCTACGAGCAGTACTTC.